Presented here are 2 T cell receptor beta chains from one specimen sequenced in a study of blood T cell repertoires in COVID-19. Clones were read by immunoSEQ multiplex PCR, and TCRdb kept only the in-frame ones, dropping some. In the table there are 180,000 or so clones, 85% to 90% of which are singletons. The sample was peripheral blood. The source of these receptors is a woman aged 25 to 39 with active or convalescent COVID-19.

The J gene is TRBJ1-6, the V gene TRBV7-9, with TRBD1 matching over 9 bases. V dropped 6 bases and J dropped 10; count of bases not matched to a gene: 7. The length of the CDR3 is 14 residues. Germline V CDR1 and CDR2: SEHNR, FQNEAQ (reference sequence). Written as DNA, the CDR3 is TGTGCCAGCAGTTTACCGGGACAGGGATCACCCCTCCACTTT. As protein: CASSLPGQGSPLHF.

The chain joins TRBV21-1 to TRBJ1-6; the tabulated D call, TRBD1, remains unverified against the DNA. TRBV21-1 has pseudogene status. The CDR3 is made up of 15 amino acids. CDR3 sequence (DNA): TGTGCCAGCAGCAAAGCGGGGGCGGATAATTCACCCCTCCACTTT. It is translated as CASSKAGADNSPLHF.